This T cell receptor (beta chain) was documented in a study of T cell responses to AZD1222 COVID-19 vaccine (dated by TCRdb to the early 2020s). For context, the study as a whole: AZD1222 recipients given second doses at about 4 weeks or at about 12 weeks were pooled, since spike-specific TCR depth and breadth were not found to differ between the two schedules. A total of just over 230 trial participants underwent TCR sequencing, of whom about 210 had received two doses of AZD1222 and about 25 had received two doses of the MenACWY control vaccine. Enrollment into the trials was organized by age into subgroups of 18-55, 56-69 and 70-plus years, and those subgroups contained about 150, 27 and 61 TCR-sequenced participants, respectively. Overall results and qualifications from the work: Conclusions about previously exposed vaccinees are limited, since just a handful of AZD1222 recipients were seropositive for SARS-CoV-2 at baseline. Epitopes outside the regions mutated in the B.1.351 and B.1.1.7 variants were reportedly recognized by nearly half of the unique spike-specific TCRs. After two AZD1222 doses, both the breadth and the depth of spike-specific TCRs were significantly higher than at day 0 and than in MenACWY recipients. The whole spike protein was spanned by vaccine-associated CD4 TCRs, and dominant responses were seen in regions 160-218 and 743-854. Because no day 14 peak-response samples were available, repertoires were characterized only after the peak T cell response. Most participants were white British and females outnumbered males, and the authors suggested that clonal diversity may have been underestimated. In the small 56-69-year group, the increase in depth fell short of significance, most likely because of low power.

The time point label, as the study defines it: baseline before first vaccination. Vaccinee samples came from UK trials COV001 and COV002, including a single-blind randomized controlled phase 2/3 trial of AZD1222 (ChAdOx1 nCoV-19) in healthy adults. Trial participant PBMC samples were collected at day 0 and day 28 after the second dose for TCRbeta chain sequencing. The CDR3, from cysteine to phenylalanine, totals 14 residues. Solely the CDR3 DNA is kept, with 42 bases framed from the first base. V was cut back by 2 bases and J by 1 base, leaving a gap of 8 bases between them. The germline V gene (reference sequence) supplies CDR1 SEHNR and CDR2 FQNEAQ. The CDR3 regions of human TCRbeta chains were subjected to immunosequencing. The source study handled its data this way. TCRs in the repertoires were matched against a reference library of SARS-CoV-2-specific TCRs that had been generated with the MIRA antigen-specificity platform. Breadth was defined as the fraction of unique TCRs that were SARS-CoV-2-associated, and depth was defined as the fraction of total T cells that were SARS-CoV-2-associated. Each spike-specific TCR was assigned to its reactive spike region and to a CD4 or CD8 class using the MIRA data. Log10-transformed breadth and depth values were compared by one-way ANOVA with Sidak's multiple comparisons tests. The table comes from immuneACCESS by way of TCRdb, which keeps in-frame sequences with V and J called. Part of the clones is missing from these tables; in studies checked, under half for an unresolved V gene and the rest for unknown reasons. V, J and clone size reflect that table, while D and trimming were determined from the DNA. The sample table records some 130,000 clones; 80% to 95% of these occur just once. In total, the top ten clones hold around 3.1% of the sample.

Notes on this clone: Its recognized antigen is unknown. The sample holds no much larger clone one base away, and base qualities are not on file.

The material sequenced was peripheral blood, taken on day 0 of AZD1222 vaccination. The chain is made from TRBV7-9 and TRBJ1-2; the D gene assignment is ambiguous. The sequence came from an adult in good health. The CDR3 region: CASSLLTDNYGYTF. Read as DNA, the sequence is TGTGCCAGCAGCTTACTGACTGATAACTATGGCTACACCTTC. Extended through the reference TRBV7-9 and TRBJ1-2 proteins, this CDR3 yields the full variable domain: DTGVSQNPRHKITKRGQNVTFRCDPISEHNRLYWYRQTLGQGPEFLTYFQNEAQLEKSRLLSDRFSAERPKGSFSTLEIQRTEQGDSAMYLCASSLLTDNYGYTFGSGTRLTVV.